This T cell receptor beta chain was profiled in a study of blood T cell repertoires in COVID-19. Study-level background: The study drew acute and convalescent COVID-19 samples from the United States, Italy and Spain. Nucleic acid was either cDNA or gDNA, and it came from T cells, B-cell-depleted T cells, or PBMCs.

Original processing notes: Amplification from reference gene primers served as the basis for estimated nucleated cell counts. The repertoire was sequenced with immunoSEQ multiplex PCR; TCRdb's copy has only in-frame clones and lacks some. Clonal size and the V and J genes are those of that table, whereas D and trimming came from the DNA. The sample includes about 140,000 clones, approximately 86% of them seen just once. Material for sequencing was peripheral blood. The TCR originated in a human donor in a cohort sampled during active COVID-19.

The CDR3 protein is CASSETEMNTEAFF. CDR3 sequence (DNA): TGCGCCAGCAGTGAGACCGAGATGAACACTGAAGCTTTCTTT. This chain joins TRBV10-2 and TRBJ1-1, with D unresolved. Looked up from germline, CDR1 is WSHSY and CDR2 is SAAADI. The CDR3 is 14 residues long. Trimming left V 2 bases short and J 0 bases short, with 7 bases between.